This T cell receptor beta chain was identified in a study of T cell responses to AZD1222 COVID-19 vaccine. The V gene's germline CDR1 is LGHNA and CDR2 YSLEER. There are 15 residues in the CDR3. V lost 2 bases to trimming and J lost 0 bases, with 11 bases between them. Sequencing was performed with immunoSEQ multiplex PCR; in TCRdb, only in-frame clones are kept and a portion is missing. The repertoire holds over 120,000 clones, with 88% as singletons. General study results and limits: Clonal diversity may have been underestimated in mostly white British donors. Only 6 or 7 AZD1222 recipients tested seropositive at baseline. The CD4 TCRs associated with vaccination extended across spike and predominated at 160-218 and 743-854. Repertoires were sampled only after the peak T cell response.

About this clone itself: Its antigen is still unknown.

Sequences were derived from peripheral blood, sampled 28 days after the second dose of the MenACWY control vaccine. This sequence originates from an adult who received the MenACWY meningococcal vaccine as a control. V is TRBV4-3 and J is TRBJ2-7; maybe TRBD1 (6 bases). The CDR3 is CASSQNRESSYEQYF. CDR3 DNA: TGCGCCAGCAGCCAAAACAGGGAAAGCTCCTACGAGCAGTACTTC.